Following are 30 T cell receptor beta chains from one sample sequenced in a study of cytomegalovirus exposure and HLA in healthy donors. A multiplex PCR was run with 60 Vbeta primers and 13 Jbeta primers. Profiled with immunoSEQ multiplex PCR; TCRdb holds only in-frame clones, not every one. The sample has some 170,000 clones, around 80% seen once. The sequenced sample consisted of PBMCs. These receptors originate from a woman aged 35 to 49 in good health and CMV-seronegative.

The V and J genes are TRBV28 and TRBJ2-3; tentatively, D is TRBD2 (6 bases). Trimming shortened V by 5 bases and J by 2 bases, and 14 bases separated the two germline ends. The germline V gene has CDR1 MDHEN and CDR2 SYDVKM. This CDR3 has 15 amino acids. The CDR3 loop is CASSPSGELTDTQYF. The CDR3 DNA reads TGTGCCAGCAGTCCCTCGGGGGAGCTCACAGATACGCAGTATTTT.

The CDR3 nucleotides read TGCAGCGTATCGCGAGGGGTAGCGGTTGAGCAGTTCTTC. This gives the protein CSVSRGVAVEQFF. The V and J genes are TRBV29-1 and TRBJ2-1, with a possible D match to TRBD2 (6 bases). V lost 6 bases, J lost 9 bases, and 18 bases lay in between. The CDR3 is made up of 13 amino acids. Germline V lookup: CDR1 SQVTM, CDR2 ANQGSEA.

The chain employs TRBV6-1 and TRBJ1-1; a weak D match, TRBD1 (6 bases). The CDR3 runs 12 residues. Trimming cost V 6 bases and J 4 bases, with 9 bases left between them. Germline CDR1 is MNHNS and CDR2 is SASEGT. CDR3 DNA sequence: TGTGCCAGCAGGTTAGGGGGCACTGAAGCTTTCTTT. Translation: CASRLGGTEAFF.

The chain uses TRBV4-1 and TRBJ2-5, with 8 positions matching TRBD2. The CDR3 is made up of 16 amino acids. Trimming at V came to 1 base and at J to 5 bases, leaving 9 bases not matched to a gene. CDR1 MGHRA and CDR2 YSYEKL come from the germline V gene. CDR3 in DNA: TGCGCCAGCAGCCAAGGGAACGGGAGGGCAGTGGAGACCCAGTACTTC. Protein sequence: CASSQGNGRAVETQYF.

The chain is built from TRBV5-1 and TRBJ1-1; no firm D call. This CDR3 spans 15 amino acids. Germline CDR1 reads SGHRS; CDR2 reads YFSETQ. Trimming took 5 bases from V and 0 from J, leaving 14 bases between them. DNA for the CDR3: TGCGCCAGCAGAGCGACTGGGTCTATGAACACTGAAGCTTTCTTT. This encodes CASRATGSMNTEAFF.

The CDR3 nucleotides read TGTGCCAGCAGCGTAGACCACAGCTACCGCATGGGCTACACCTTC. This sequence encodes CASSVDHSYRMGYTF. V gene TRBV9 combines with J gene TRBJ1-2, with D unresolved. V was trimmed by 0 bases and J by 8 bases, leaving 17 bases between them. Per the germline V gene, CDR1 is SGDLS and CDR2 is YYNGEE. The CDR3 is 15 amino acids.

This clone was picked up a small number of times. V usage is TRBV18 and J usage is TRBJ2-7; the match to TRBD2 covers 8 bases. There are 15 residues in the CDR3. V was pared by 3 bases and J by 3 bases, with 7 bases of the junction left unmatched. Germline assignment: CDR1 KGHSH and CDR2 LQKENI. In nucleotides, the CDR3 is TGTGCCAGCTCACCCGGACTAGCCCCTCACTACGAGCAGTACTTC. Protein product: CASSPGLAPHYEQYF.

This chain links TRBV7-6 with TRBJ2-2; possible D gene TRBD1, 6 bases. This CDR3 has 17 amino acids. Germline-derived CDR1 and CDR2 are SGHVS and FNYEAQ. Trimming took off 0 bases at V and 2 bases at J, with 13 bases between the two ends. The CDR3 coding sequence is TGTGCCAGCAGCTTAGCGTCAGCAGGGGCCAACACCGGGGAGCTGTTTTTT. The encoded protein is CASSLASAGANTGELFF. Using reference TRBV7-6 and TRBJ2-2 for the parts outside the CDR3, the full variable domain is GAGVSQSPRYKVTKRGQDVALRCDPISGHVSLYWYRQALGQGPEFLTYFNYEAQQDKSGLPNDRFSAERPEGSISTLTIQRTEQRDSAMYRCASSLASAGANTGELFFGEGSRLTVL.

The chain is built from TRBV28 and TRBJ2-5; D gene uncertain. From germline, CDR1 is MDHEN and CDR2 SYDVKM. This CDR3 comprises 13 residues. Trimming took off 2 bases at V and 7 bases at J, with 11 bases between the two ends. CDR3: CASSLRSPPTQYF. The CDR3 DNA follows: TGTGCCAGCAGTTTAAGAAGCCCACCGACCCAGTACTTC.

This clone was counted between two and nine times. Germline is not matched at one junction end, which may reflect a read error. DNA for the CDR3: TGTGCCAGCAGTTATGAAGGGAGAGGAGGAATTGACCACCGATTT. Protein product: CASSYEGRGGIDHRF. The gene calls are TRBV6-6 and TRBJ1-4; D is unclear. There are 15 residues in the CDR3. Germline CDR1 reads MNHNY; CDR2 reads SVGAGI (reference sequence).

V is TRBV6-6 and J is TRBJ2-7, with 7 bases matching TRBD1. The CDR3 is 16 amino acids. CDR1 is MNHNY, CDR2 SVGAGI, per germline (reference sequence). Losses at the gene ends were 2 bases for V and 2 bases for J; bases not matched to a gene: 9. CDR3 in amino acids: CASSYEGAANPYEQYF. DNA of the CDR3: TGTGCCAGCAGTTACGAGGGGGCGGCGAATCCCTACGAGCAGTACTTC.

V gene TRBV30 combines with J gene TRBJ2-7; D is unclear. The germline V gene has CDR1 GTSNPN and CDR2 SVGIG (reference sequence). V dropped 1 base and J dropped 2 bases, with 9 bases sitting between them. The CDR3 spans 13 residues. CDR3 DNA sequence: TGTGCCTGGAGTGGAGGCCATACCTACGAGCAGTACTTC. It specifies CAWSGGHTYEQYF.

The J gene is TRBJ2-3, the V gene TRBV7-2, with D maybe TRBD1 (6 bases). Between the trimmed V and J ends, which lost 3 bases and 0 bases, there was a span of 10 bases. There are 15 residues in the CDR3. Germline V lookup: CDR1 SGHTA, CDR2 FQGNSA. The DNA for the CDR3 is TGTGCCAGCAGCTTGGGGGCGTCTAGCACAGATACGCAGTATTTT. The encoded protein is CASSLGASSTDTQYF.

The chain combines TRBV6-6 with TRBJ2-5; 9 nucleotides match TRBD1. This CDR3 comprises 15 residues. The germline CDR1 and CDR2 sequences are MNHNY and SVGAGI (reference sequence). V dropped 0 bases and J dropped 4; count of bases not matched to a gene: 3. The CDR3 DNA reads TGTGCCAGCAGTTACTCTCCGGGACAGGGAGAGACCCAGTACTTC. Protein sequence: CASSYSPGQGETQYF.

This chain uses TRBV25-1 with TRBJ2-5; 8 nucleotides match TRBD1. The CDR3 sequence is 15 residues long. V shed 5 bases and J 5 bases; nucleotides not matched to a gene: 10. CDR1 and CDR2 (germline): MGHDK, SYGVNS. DNA of the CDR3: TGTGCCAGCAGTCACCCAGGGGGCTGGAGTGAGACCCAGTACTTC. Its protein product is CASSHPGGWSETQYF.

This chain joins TRBV7-2 and TRBJ2-3, with a weak D call TRBD2 (6 bases). There are 16 residues in the CDR3. Germline CDR1 reads SGHTA; CDR2 reads FQGNSA. Trimming removed 7 bases at V and 2 bases at J, with 19 bases between. The CDR3 sequence is CASISGGGLITDTQYF. CDR3 bases: TGTGCCAGCATCTCAGGAGGCGGACTAATCACAGATACGCAGTATTTT.

This clone was seen a single time. CDR3 bases: TGTGTCAAAGACAGAGTGAACACTGAAGCTTTCTTT. As protein: CVKDRVNTEAFF. The chain carries TRBV30 and TRBJ1-1, with D perhaps TRBD1 (5 bases). Germline V gives CDR1 GTSNPN, CDR2 SVGIG (reference sequence). The length of the CDR3 is 12 residues.

The V call is TRBV5-1, the J call TRBJ2-3, with D maybe TRBD2 (6 bases). CDR1 is SGHRS and CDR2 is YFSETQ in the germline V gene. The CDR3 sequence is 15 residues long. V lost 7 bases and J 5 bases, leaving 20 bases between the germline ends. CDR3 coding DNA: TGCGCCAGCCTTTCCGGGTCGCTGGGGGGAGATACGCAGTATTTT. Its protein is CASLSGSLGGDTQYF. The full variable domain, rest sourced from reference TRBV5-1 and TRBJ2-3, is KAGVTQTPRYLIKTRGQQVTLSCSPISGHRSVSWYQQTPGQGLQFLFEYFSETQRNKGNFPGRFSGRQFSNSRSEMNVSTLELGDSALYLCASLSGSLGGDTQYFGPGTRLTVL.

The chain joins TRBV28 to TRBJ1-4; 10 bases agree with TRBD1. In germline, CDR1 is MDHEN, CDR2 SYDVKM. The CDR3 has 15 amino acids. The V segment lost 7 bases and the J segment 7 bases; nucleotides outside the gene matches: 9. CDR3 protein: CASNPTGGGGEKLFF. In DNA, the CDR3 is TGTGCCAGCAACCCGACAGGGGGCGGAGGTGAAAAACTGTTTTTT.

This chain uses TRBV7-9 with TRBJ2-6, with TRBD1 matching 7 bases. Germline values: CDR1 SEHNR, CDR2 FQNEAQ (reference sequence). The CDR3 runs to 16 residues. With 5 bases clipped from V and 2 bases from J, the junction kept 6 bases outside the gene matches. CDR3 residues: CASSPDRPAGANVLTF. The CDR3 DNA sequence: TGTGCCAGCAGCCCGGACAGGCCAGCTGGGGCCAACGTCCTGACTTTC. The whole variable domain, filled in from reference TRBV7-9 and TRBJ2-6, reads DTGVSQNPRHKITKRGQNVTFRCDPISEHNRLYWYRQTLGQGPEFLTYFQNEAQLEKSRLLSDRFSAERPKGSFSTLEIQRTEQGDSAMYLCASSPDRPAGANVLTFGAGSRLTVL.

The table lists this clone with a few counts. This chain connects TRBV6-5 to TRBJ2-7; tentative D call: TRBD2 (6 bases). CDR1 and CDR2 from the germline V gene are MNHEY and SVGAGI. V was cut by 6 bases and J by 7 bases, with 13 bases left in between. The CDR3 extends over 12 amino acids. Written as DNA, the CDR3 is TGTGCCAGCAGCTTTCCGGGACTTGAGCAGTACTTC. Translated: CASSFPGLEQYF.

This rearrangement joins TRBV5-6 to TRBJ2-3, with 15 bases matching TRBD2. The CDR3 has 15 residues. Germline CDR1 and CDR2: SGHDT and YYEEEE. Trimming removed 4 bases from V and 5 bases from J; junction bases left unmatched: 2. CDR3 residues: CASSQGLAGGDTQYF. In nucleotides, the CDR3 is TGTGCCAGCAGCCAGGGACTAGCGGGAGGAGATACGCAGTATTTT. Complete variable domain (other parts from reference TRBV5-6 and TRBJ2-3): DAGVTQSPTHLIKTRGQQVTLRCSPKSGHDTVSWYQQALGQGPQFIFQYYEEEERQRGNFPDRFSGHQFPNYSSELNVNALLLGDSALYLCASSQGLAGGDTQYFGPGTRLTVL.

This sequence joins TRBV29-1 and TRBJ2-2; TRBD2 matches at 9 bases. Losses at the gene ends were 3 bases for V and 1 base for J; bases not matched to a gene: 12. Germline CDR1 SQVTM, CDR2 ANQGSEA. The CDR3 sequence is 18 residues long. In DNA form, the CDR3 reads TGCAGCGTTGAGTCCTCGGCGGGAGGGCCGGGGAACACCGGGGAGCTGTTTTTT. This codes for CSVESSAGGPGNTGELFF.

The rearrangement uses TRBV7-2 and TRBJ2-7; the D gene is possibly TRBD1 (5 bases). Deletions cut 5 bases from V and 6 bases from J, with 17 bases between. The CDR3 covers 14 residues. Germline loops: CDR1 SGHTA, CDR2 FQGNSA. CDR3 in DNA: TGTGCCAGCAGCACCCACGTACAGGTCCGCGAGCAGTACTTC. Its translation is CASSTHVQVREQYF. Combining the CDR3 with reference TRBV7-2 and TRBJ2-7 gives the whole variable domain GAGVSQSPSNKVTEKGKDVELRCDPISGHTALYWYRQSLGQGLEFLIYFQGNSAPDKSGLPSDRFSAERTGGSVSTLTIQRTQQEDSAVYLCASSTHVQVREQYFGPGTRLTVT.

This clone was seen a single time. CDR3 residues: CASSIQVYNEQFF. CDR3 DNA sequence: TGTGCCAGTAGTATACAGGTATACAATGAGCAGTTCTTC. This chain links TRBV19 with TRBJ2-1; D remains ambiguous. Deletions cut 2 bases from V and 4 bases from J, with 6 bases between. Germline assignment: CDR1 LNHDA and CDR2 SQIVND (reference sequence). The CDR3 totals 13 residues.

The chain has TRBV30 and TRBJ2-1; 8 bases fit TRBD2. The V segment lost 0 bases and the J segment 4 bases; nucleotides outside the gene matches: 5. From germline, CDR1 is GTSNPN and CDR2 SVGIG (reference sequence). This CDR3 contains 15 residues. CDR3 bases: TGTGCCTGGAGTGTAGGCCTAGCGGGTTACAATGAGCAGTTCTTC. This gives the protein CAWSVGLAGYNEQFF.

The genes are TRBV7-9 and TRBJ1-1; no clear D gene. Germline loops: CDR1 SEHNR, CDR2 FQNEAQ (reference sequence). The CDR3 runs to 15 residues. V was pared by 1 base and J by 0 bases, with 9 bases between. The CDR3 sequence: CASSLGGGLNTEAFF. Here the CDR3 DNA reads TGTGCCAGCAGCTTAGGCGGAGGGTTGAACACTGAAGCTTTCTTT.

The rearrangement joins TRBV25-1 to TRBJ1-2; no clear D gene. The CDR3 covers 12 residues. V was pared by 6 bases and J by 2 bases, with 7 bases between. From germline, CDR1 is MGHDK and CDR2 SYGVNS. CDR3 protein: CASRAPNYGYTF. CDR3 bases: TGTGCCAGCAGAGCCCCCAACTATGGCTACACCTTC.

About this clone itself: An end of the junction differs from the germline gene, which may be a read error. The gene calls are TRBV6-5 and TRBJ2-2; D not certain. Germline V CDR1 and CDR2: MNHEY, SVGAGI. The CDR3 has 13 residues. The CDR3 DNA reads as TGTACCAGCAGAACGACACCCACCGGGGAGCTGTTTTTT. This codes for CTSRTTPTGELFF.

The gene calls are TRBV29-1 and TRBJ2-7; D might be TRBD1 (6 bases). The V gene lost 4 bases and the J gene lost 6 bases, with 13 bases spanning the gap. Germline V gene sequence: CDR1 SQVTM, CDR2 ANQGSEA. The CDR3 runs 12 residues. The CDR3 sequence is CSVGQARGEQYF. The CDR3 DNA is TGCAGCGTTGGACAGGCCCGAGGCGAGCAGTACTTC.